This is a list of T cell receptor beta chains from one sample in a study of blood T cell repertoires in COVID-19. The repertoire was sequenced with immunoSEQ multiplex PCR; TCRdb's copy has only in-frame clones and lacks some. The sample has about 160,000 clones, approximately 90% seen once; the top ten hold about 6.3%. The sequencing sample was made of PBMCs or T cells enriched from blood (not recorded which). These receptors were taken from a woman aged 45-60 years who had recovered from COVID-19. The CDR3 runs from the conserved cysteine through the conserved F or W. Each record gives: J gene, clone size, D gene, V gene, CDR3 DNA, CDR3 protein. A D gene is named only where the DNA matches it firmly. The size field is filled for only some rows; it gives once, few, many or a size class.

>TRBJ2-3|.|TRBD2|TRBV19
TGTGCCAGTAGTATGATTAGCGGGGGGGCGGTGGATACGCAGTATTTT
CASSMISGGAVDTQYF
>TRBJ1-1|.|TRBD1|TRBV7-6
TGTGCCAGCGGGGGGGACCAGGGGGCCGGGACTGAAGCTTTCTTT
CASGGDQGAGTEAFF
>TRBJ2-2|.|TRBD2|TRBV2
TGTGCCAGCAGTCCCCTAGCGGGGGGCACCGGGGAGCTGTTTTTT
CASSPLAGGTGELFF
>TRBJ1-1|.|.|TRBV30
TGTGCCTCCATAAGACAGGCCGTTGGGGAAGCTTTCTTT
CASIRQAVGEAFF
>TRBJ2-2|.|TRBD2|TRBV7-3
TGTGCCAGCAGCAGGACTAGCGGGGCGAACACCGGGGAGCTGTTTTTT
CASSRTSGANTGELFF
>TRBJ2-7|.|TRBD2|TRBV15
TGTGCCACCAGCAGATCTGAGACTAGCGAGAAGTACGAGCAGTACTTC
CATSRSETSEKYEQYF
>TRBJ2-3|.|TRBD2|TRBV13
TGTGCCAGCAGCTTAGCGGGGCTAGCGGGGGTCACAGATACGCAGTATTTT
CASSLAGLAGVTDTQYF
>TRBJ2-7|.|TRBD1|TRBV29-1
TGCAGCGTGGGACAGGGTTCCGAGCAGTACTTC
CSVGQGSEQYF
>TRBJ2-1|.|TRBD2|TRBV6-5
TGTGCCAGCAGTTACGGGGAACTAGCGGGGCGTGGTGAGCAGTTCTTC
CASSYGELAGRGEQFF
>TRBJ1-5|.|.|TRBV5-4
TGTGCCAGCAGCTTCTCGGCAGGGCGATCAGGGGACAATCAGCCCCAGCATTTT
CASSFSAGRSGDNQPQHF
>TRBJ1-3|.|.|TRBV5-6
TGTGCCAGCAGCTTCGGGGGAAGAAACACCATATATTTT
CASSFGGRNTIYF
>TRBJ1-2|.|TRBD1|TRBV7-8
TGTGCCAGCAGCCCCGGGACAGTTGGCTACACCTTC
CASSPGTVGYTF
>TRBJ2-7|.|.|TRBV27
TGTGCCAGCAGTTCTTTATACGAGCAGTACTTC
CASSSLYEQYF
>TRBJ2-3|.|TRBD1|TRBV9
TGTGCCAGCAGCGCGGACAGGGGGGAAGATACGCAGTATTTT
CASSADRGEDTQYF
>TRBJ2-7|.|.|TRBV9
TGTGCCAGCAGCGCGAGCGGGCTGAGCTCCTACGAGCAGTACTTC
CASSASGLSSYEQYF
>TRBJ2-5|.|.|TRBV10-1
TGCGCCAGCAAGGGGCAGGGAGAGACCCAGTACTTC
CASKGQGETQYF
>TRBJ1-1|.|.|TRBV7-9
TGTGCCAGCAGCCAGACAGCCGTAAACACTGAAGCTTTCTTT
CASSQTAVNTEAFF
>TRBJ2-5|.|.|TRBV7-3
TGTGCCAGCAGCGTCACCGGGGGGCGGAAAGAGACCCAGTACTTC
CASSVTGGRKETQYF
>TRBJ1-1|.|TRBD1|TRBV5-1
TGCGCCAGCAGCCCCGGACAGGGGAAAACTGAAGCTTTCTTT
CASSPGQGKTEAFF
>TRBJ1-4|.|TRBD1|TRBV29-1
TGCAGCGCAGGCGACAGGGAATGGCGGAAAAAACTGTTTTTT
CSAGDREWRKKLFF
>TRBJ2-2|.|.|TRBV9
TGTGCCAGCAGACAAACAGCCACCGGGGAGCTGTTTTTT
CASRQTATGELFF
>TRBJ2-7|.|TRBD1|TRBV13
TGTGCCAGCAGCTTAGGAGGGACAGGGGGCGACGTCGAGCAGTACTTC
CASSLGGTGGDVEQYF
>TRBJ2-5|.|TRBD2|TRBV4-3
TGCGCCAGCAGCCAAGCGAATTCTTTCGGCGGGGGGGCCCAAGAGACCCAGTACTTC
CASSQANSFGGGAQETQYF
>TRBJ1-2|.|.|TRBV25-1
TGTGCCAGCAGTGACCAGGGAGGGCCTAACTATGGCTACACCTTC
CASSDQGGPNYGYTF
>TRBJ2-7|once|TRBD1|TRBV5-4
TGTGCCAGCAGCTCGCCGTGGGACAGGGGGCCCTACGAGCAGTACTTC
CASSSPWDRGPYEQYF
>TRBJ2-1|.|.|TRBV2
TGTGCCAGCAGTGATTCTAGGAATGAGCAGTTCTTC
CASSDSRNEQFF
>TRBJ2-7|.|.|TRBV2
TGTGCCAGCAGTAAGCCGGGTCCCCTGACCTACGAGCAGTACTTC
CASSKPGPLTYEQYF
>TRBJ1-1|.|TRBD1|TRBV6-5
TGTGCCAGCACCAACAGGGGGAGTTTGGATGCTTTCTTT
CASTNRGSLDAFF
>TRBJ2-7|.|.|TRBV6-5
TGTGCCAGTTTGAGCTTCGCCTACGAGCAGTACTTC
CASLSFAYEQYF
>TRBJ1-1|.|TRBD1|TRBV6-5
TGTGCCAGCGGACAGGACAGGGGATCTGAAGCTTTCTTT
CASGQDRGSEAFF
>TRBJ2-7|.|TRBD2|TRBV14
TGTGCCAGCAGCCAGAGGGTCCCGGGACTAGCAGGCCACGAGCAGTACTTC
CASSQRVPGLAGHEQYF
>TRBJ2-1|.|.|TRBV5-4
TGTGCCAGCAGCCCGGACTACAATCGCGATGAGCAGTTCTTC
CASSPDYNRDEQFF
>TRBJ2-5|.|.|TRBV4-1
TGCGCCAGCAGCCACGGAGAAGAGACCCAGTACTTC
CASSHGEETQYF
>TRBJ2-3|.|TRBD2|TRBV5-1
TGCGCCAGCAGCTTCAGCGGGGGGGCGGATACGCAGTATTTT
CASSFSGGADTQYF
>TRBJ1-1|.|.|TRBV7-2
TGTGCCAGCAGCTTAAACGGGGGGGAGGCAGCTTTCTTT
CASSLNGGEAAFF
>TRBJ2-5|.|.|TRBV2
TGTGCCAGCAAGAGGGGGGGGGCCACAGAGACCCAGTACTTC
CASKRGGATETQYF
>TRBJ1-2|few|.|TRBV27
TGTGCCAGCAGTTTACATACAGGGTCGGGTGGCTACACCTTC
CASSLHTGSGGYTF
>TRBJ2-1|.|.|TRBV19
TGTGCCAGTAGAGACAGTGATTTCTACAATGAGCAGTTCTTC
CASRDSDFYNEQFF
>TRBJ2-2|.|.|TRBV7-2
TGTGCCAGCAGCCCCAGCGTAAGGAACACCGGGGAGCTGTTTTTT
CASSPSVRNTGELFF
>TRBJ1-1|.|.|TRBV2
TGTGCCAGCAGTGAAGCTCTCTTGGCAGGGCTTACTGAAGCTTTCTTT
CASSEALLAGLTEAFF
>TRBJ2-5|.|.|TRBV14
TGTGCCAGCAGCCAGCCTCGGGGGGCATCAGAGACCCAGTACTTC
CASSQPRGASETQYF
>TRBJ1-6|.|.|TRBV6-5
TGTACCAGCAAGGGGGAGGGGCGGCGGAATTCACCCCTCCACTTT
CTSKGEGRRNSPLHF
>TRBJ2-7|.|.|TRBV7-6
TGTGCCAGCAGCTCAGGTCCGTACGAGCAGTACTTC
CASSSGPYEQYF
>TRBJ1-2|.|.|TRBV27
TGTGCCAGCAGCAGAGACAGGATGTTTGGCTACACCTTC
CASSRDRMFGYTF
>TRBJ2-3|.|TRBD1|TRBV29-1
TGCAGCGCCCCCGACAGGGAAGGGACAGATACGCAGTATTTT
CSAPDREGTDTQYF
>TRBJ1-6|many|.|TRBV6-5
TGTGCCAGCAGTCCCTACGGTCAAAATTCACCCCTCCACTTT
CASSPYGQNSPLHF
>TRBJ2-3|.|TRBD2|TRBV6-2/TRBV6-3
TGTGCCAGCAGTGGGACTAGCGGGGCGATCACAGATACGCAGTATTTT
CASSGTSGAITDTQYF
>TRBJ2-5|.|.|TRBV7-8
TGTGCCAGCAGCTTAGCAGGCAGGCAGAACCAGTACTTC
CASSLAGRQNQYF
>TRBJ1-5|.|TRBD1|TRBV6-1
TGTGCCAGCAGTGGGGGACAGGGAGGCAATCCCAATTATCAGCCCCAGCATTTT
CASSGGQGGNPNYQPQHF
>TRBJ1-4|.|.|TRBV9
TGTGCCAGCAGCCCCTCGGGGTCCATAAATGAAAAACTGTTTTTT
CASSPSGSINEKLFF
>TRBJ2-3|.|TRBD1|TRBV19
TGTGCCAGTAGCGAGGGACAGGGAACGGGTACGCAGTATTTT
CASSEGQGTGTQYF
>TRBJ2-5|.|.|TRBV5-4
TGTGCCAGCAGCTTTGGGGGGGCGGAGGAGACCCAGTACTTC
CASSFGGAEETQYF